The clone carrying this T cell receptor beta chain is deemed medium-sized. Additional DNA sequences in this sample encode the identical CDR3. The germline V and J ends were trimmed by 0 bases and 4 bases, with 12 bases remaining between them. The CDR3 runs to 15 residues. From germline, CDR1 is ENHRY and CDR2 SYGVKD. Amplification used 60 Vbeta primers and 13 Jbeta primers. Generated by immunoSEQ multiplex PCR, the TCRdb table keeps only in-frame clones and is missing some. The sample shows approximately 140,000 clones, just over 65% of them seen only once. This sample stems from a study of cytomegalovirus exposure and HLA in healthy donors.

The clonotype originates from a woman aged 60-75 years in good health and CMV-seronegative. The chain has TRBV10-3 and TRBJ1-1; D gene uncertain. The sample consisted of PBMCs. The chain's CDR3 is CAISESRLGGTEAFF. The CDR3, as DNA: TGTGCCATCAGTGAGTCGAGGCTAGGAGGCACTGAAGCTTTCTTT.